What follows describes a single T cell receptor (beta chain). This clone was seen only once. Its antigen is not yet known. Germline and junction disagree at one end, which may indicate a read error. The record originates from a study of OX40 agonist ivuxolimab in advanced cancers. A note on the overall study: Ivuxolimab was a fully human IgG2 agonistic monoclonal antibody targeting the costimulatory receptor OX40 (CD134). The dose-escalation cohort was about 83% male with a mean age of roughly 60 years, ranging from roughly 20 to 80. Patients were allowed to have had prior anti-PD-1, anti-PD-L1 or anti-CTLA-4 therapy, and approximately 39% of the dose-escalation patients had been treated with checkpoint inhibitors. Peripheral TCRbeta sequencing was intended to test whether TCR sequence diversity was altered and clonal T-cell expansion was caused by ivuxolimab. The paper reports the monotherapy dose-escalation portion (N ≈ 50 patients) of the phase I ivuxolimab trial. Among the approximately 50 dose-escalation patients, approximately 20 had hepatocellular carcinoma, roughly 15 melanoma, 9 renal cell carcinoma and 9 head and neck cancer. Intravenous ivuxolimab was administered to patients every 2 weeks at six dose levels: 0.01, 0.1, 0.3, 1.5, 3 and 10 mg/kg. Partial responses were achieved by three dose-escalation patients, of whom one had hepatocellular carcinoma and two had cutaneous melanoma.

Patients with a history of autoimmune disease or receiving systemic immunosuppression were excluded from the trial. In every dose cohort, peripheral blood was drawn for TCR sequencing at baseline, cycle 4 day 1, and cycle 7 day 1. The samples were drawn from a first-in-human, open-label, multicenter phase I dose-escalation trial of ivuxolimab. The trial enrolled adults with locally advanced or metastatic head and neck squamous cell, hepatocellular, melanoma or renal cell carcinoma. CD4+ and CD8+ T cells were sorted separately from peripheral blood before TCR sequencing. Findings and caveats that apply to the study as a whole: In the 0.1-3.0 mg/kg groups, partial responders had among the lowest normalized peripheral clonal expansion, particularly in CD8+ T cells. Low levels of normalized T-cell clonal expansion were also seen in some patients who did not respond. At doses of 0.1 to 3.0 mg/kg, clonal expansion of both CD4+ and CD8+ T cells in blood was seen between baseline and week 6. The antigen specificity of the clonally expanded peripheral T cells was not determined. After ivuxolimab, more expanded clones were found on average in CD8+ T cells than in CD4+ T cells.

From its cysteine to its phenylalanine, the CDR3 spans 18 amino acids. The sequence is cut down to CDR3 DNA, 54 bases in frame from base 1. From a lookup of the germline V gene (reference sequence), CDR1 and CDR2 are SSHAT and FNYEAQ. Genomic DNA was extracted from sorted cells for sequencing of the TCRbeta CDR3 region. TCRbeta CDR3 regions were sequenced using the immunoSEQ Assay. The table was pulled from immuneACCESS by TCRdb, which kept in-frame rearrangements only. Such tables lose some clones; where checked, under half of the loss comes from unresolved V genes, and the rest has no known cause. The table for this sample lists 70,000 or so clones; roughly 92% of them were counted only once. The top ten clones comprise about 7.1% of the sample.

The source of this sequence is an adult with an advanced solid tumor such as melanoma, head and neck, liver or kidney cancer. This chain is built from TRBV7-7 and TRBJ2-7; the D gene is perhaps TRBD2, on 6 matching bases. Sample: CD4+ or CD8+ T cells sorted from blood, taken in a trial of the OX40 agonist ivuxolimab. At the DNA level, the sequence is TGTGCTAGCAGCCCTGAACCCGCCCGGGACTTCCGTCCCTACGAGCAGTACTTC. Translated, it reads CASSPEPARDFRPYEQYF.